A selection of T cell receptor beta chains follows, all from one sample in a study of T cell responses to AZD1222 COVID-19 vaccine. Produced via immunoSEQ multiplex PCR; TCRdb's table is partial and in-frame only. The profile shows around 180,000 clones, about 91% of them singletons. This specimen consisted of peripheral blood, obtained on day 0 of AZD1222 vaccination. These receptors all stem from an adult in good health. The CDR3 runs from the conserved cysteine through the conserved F or W. A D gene is named only where the DNA matches it firmly. Size is omitted from some rows. Given values are once, few, many or a class for expanded clones.

>TRBJ1-1|NA|TRBV5-1|NA|14
TGCGCCAGCAGCTTGGGGACCGGCGACACTGAAGCTTTCTTT
CASSLGTGDTEAFF
>TRBJ1-3|TRBD1|TRBV30|NA|15
TGTGCCTGGGGACAGGGGGCTAGCTCTGGAAACACCATATATTTT
CAWGQGASSGNTIYF
>TRBJ2-3|TRBD1|TRBV5-1|NA|15
TGCGCCAGCAGCTCCGGCGGGACAGGGCAAGATACGCAGTATTTT
CASSSGGTGQDTQYF
>TRBJ1-5|NA|TRBV5-5|NA|17
TGTGCCAGCAGCTCCCGAGCGACAGGTAATTTCAATCAGCCCCAGCATTTT
CASSSRATGNFNQPQHF
>TRBJ1-2|TRBD1|TRBV12-5|NA|15
TGTGCTAGTGGTTTGGCCCCGACAGGGGTTAACGGCTACACCTTC
CASGLAPTGVNGYTF
>TRBJ1-1|NA|TRBV7-9|few|13
TGTGCCAGCAGCTTAGTGGACAACACTGAAGCTTTCTTT
CASSLVDNTEAFF
>TRBJ2-5|NA|TRBV12-3/TRBV12-4|NA|12
TGTGCCAGCAGTTTATTTGGGGAGACCCAGTACTTC
CASSLFGETQYF
>TRBJ1-1|NA|TRBV12-5|NA|15
TGTGCTAGTGGTGACGGCGGCGGGGGGCCGGCGGAAGCTTTCTTT
CASGDGGGGPAEAFF
>TRBJ2-7|TRBD2|TRBV5-4|once|13
TGTGCCAGCAGCTCGACTAGCGGGTACGAGCAGTACTTC
CASSSTSGYEQYF
>TRBJ1-1|TRBD1|TRBV9|NA|14
TGTGCCAGCAGCCCATACAGGGGAACTACTGAAGCTTTCTTT
CASSPYRGTTEAFF
>TRBJ2-1|TRBD1|TRBV5-6|NA|15
TGTGCCAGCAGCTTGGCGGGACAGCCCTACAATGAGCAGTTCTTC
CASSLAGQPYNEQFF
>TRBJ2-2|NA|TRBV2|NA|15
TGTGCCAGCAGTCGTATGGGACCTTACACCGGGGAGCTGTTTTTT
CASSRMGPYTGELFF
>TRBJ1-1|NA|TRBV6-1|NA|16
TGTGCCAGCAGTGCTTTACTCGGGCAGAAGAACACTGAAGCTTTCTTT
CASSALLGQKNTEAFF
>TRBJ1-1|NA|TRBV5-1|NA|12
TGCGCCAGCAGGCGGGGTGGCACTGAAGCTTTCTTT
CASRRGGTEAFF
>TRBJ2-1|TRBD2|TRBV6-2/TRBV6-3|few|16
TGTGCCAGCAGCTCCACAAGCCGGGGGGGTTACAATGAGCAGTTCTTC
CASSSTSRGGYNEQFF
>TRBJ2-1|TRBD2|TRBV9|NA|16
TGTGCCAGCAGCCCTGCGACTAGCCAACTAGGCTATGAGCAGTTCTTC
CASSPATSQLGYEQFF
>TRBJ2-4|NA|TRBV30|NA|11
TGTGCCTGGCAGGGGCAAAACATTCAGTACTTC
CAWQGQNIQYF
>TRBJ1-6|TRBD1|TRBV9|NA|13
TGTGCCAGCAGCCCGGGACAGGGTTCACCCCTCCACTTT
CASSPGQGSPLHF
>TRBJ1-6|NA|TRBV14|NA|14
TGTGCCAGCAGCCCACTCTCCTATAATTCACCCCTCCACTTT
CASSPLSYNSPLHF
>TRBJ2-1|TRBD2|TRBV15|NA|15
TGTGCCACCAGCGTCCAGCGGGGGGGCCCCCATGAGCAGTTCTTC
CATSVQRGGPHEQFF
>TRBJ1-2|NA|TRBV6-1|NA|13
TGTGCCAGCAGTGAAGTACGGAGCTATGGCTACACCTTC
CASSEVRSYGYTF
>TRBJ2-1|TRBD2|TRBV10-2|NA|17
TGCGCCAGCAGTGAGCCGCCTAGCGGGGGGGTTTACAATGAGCAGTTCTTC
CASSEPPSGGVYNEQFF
>TRBJ2-1|TRBD1|TRBV5-1|NA|14
TGCGCCAGCAGCTTCGACAGGGAGTTTAATGAGCAGTTCTTC
CASSFDREFNEQFF
>TRBJ2-3|TRBD2|TRBV19|NA|17
TGTGCCAGTAGTATCCGGGGGGGGACTAGCGGCACAGATACGCAGTATTTT
CASSIRGGTSGTDTQYF
>TRBJ2-1|TRBD2|TRBV4-1|NA|13
TGCGCCAGCAGCGGGGGGGCCTACAATGAGCAGTTCTTC
CASSGGAYNEQFF
>TRBJ1-2|TRBD1|TRBV19|NA|14
TGTGCCAGTAGCCCGGGACAGGGGTCTTATGGCTACACCTTC
CASSPGQGSYGYTF
>TRBJ2-7|TRBD2|TRBV27|NA|14
TGTGCCAGCACCCCCCAAGCGGGGGGCGGCGAGCAGTACTTC
CASTPQAGGGEQYF
>TRBJ1-2|NA|TRBV29-1|NA|13
TGCAGCGTAGGCTGGGGAGGGGTCTATGGCTACACCTTC
CSVGWGGVYGYTF
>TRBJ2-7|NA|TRBV27|NA|13
TGTGCCAGCAGTTTATCAGACTCCTACGAGCAGTACTTC
CASSLSDSYEQYF
>TRBJ2-7|NA|TRBV7-6|NA|15
TGTGCCAGCAGCTTAGGTAATAGGCCTGGGGACGAGCAGTACTTC
CASSLGNRPGDEQYF
>TRBJ2-1|TRBD1|TRBV29-1|NA|13
TGCAGCGTTGGCCCCAGGGGGCGGGATGAGCAGTTCTTC
CSVGPRGRDEQFF
>TRBJ2-2|NA|TRBV18|NA|13
TGTGCCAGCTCACCAGGCTCCTCCGGGGAGCTGTTTTTT
CASSPGSSGELFF
>TRBJ1-2|TRBD1|TRBV7-8|once|13
TGTGCCAGCAGCCTAGGACAGGGGGGAGGCTACACCTTC
CASSLGQGGGYTF
>TRBJ2-3|NA|TRBV9|NA|17
TGTCCCCGCAGCGAGGGGGGGGGCCCGTTCGCCACAGATACGCAGTATTTT
CPRSEGGGPFATDTQYF
>TRBJ2-2|TRBD1|TRBV5-1|NA|17
TGCGCCAGCAGCTTTGGGACAGGGGTGTCGAACACCGGGGAGCTGTTTTTT
CASSFGTGVSNTGELFF
>TRBJ1-5|NA|TRBV5-1|NA|15
TGCGCCAGCGCCCCAGGGGACATACTCAATCAGCCCCAGCATTTT
CASAPGDILNQPQHF
>TRBJ2-1|NA|TRBV11-1|NA|13
TGTGCCAGCAGCTTAGACCAGTACAATGAGCAGTTCTTC
CASSLDQYNEQFF
>TRBJ1-1|NA|TRBV7-9|NA|13
TGTGCCAGCAGCTTTGGCCTGGGCGCTGAAGCTTTCTTT
CASSFGLGAEAFF
>TRBJ1-2|NA|TRBV6-7|NA|16
TGTGCCAGCCCCGAGGAAGGTATGCTACGGGGGGACGGCTACACCTTC
CASPEEGMLRGDGYTF
>TRBJ1-1|NA|TRBV13|NA|11
TGTGCCAGCAGCTTAACGCAGTCTGCTTTCTTT
CASSLTQSAFF
>TRBJ1-5|NA|TRBV29-1|NA|15
TGCAGCGTTGTGGCACTAACAATAGTCAATCAGCCCCAGCATTTT
CSVVALTIVNQPQHF
>TRBJ2-3|TRBD2|TRBV30|NA|17
TGTGCCTGGAGTGTACCCCTAGCGGGGGCTAGCACAGATACGCAGTATTTT
CAWSVPLAGASTDTQYF
>TRBJ1-1|NA|TRBV19|NA|14
TGTGCCAGTAGTATAGATCAAGAGGACACTGAAGCTTTCTTT
CASSIDQEDTEAFF
>TRBJ1-6|TRBD1|TRBV5-6|NA|18
TGTGCCAGCAGCCTCCGAATGACAGGGATATCCTATAATTCACCCCTCCACTTT
CASSLRMTGISYNSPLHF
>TRBJ2-1|NA|TRBV18|few|19
TGTGCCAGCTCACCCCTCCCGGAAAGACTAAGCGGTCTGGGGAGTGAGCAGTTCTTC
CASSPLPERLSGLGSEQFF
>TRBJ2-1|NA|TRBV2|NA|16
TGTGCCAGCAGTGAAGCGCGGACGGCCCTTGGTGGTGAGCAGTTCTTC
CASSEARTALGGEQFF
>TRBJ1-2|NA|TRBV4-1|NA|14
TGCGCCAGCAGCCAAGTGGCAGGGAACTATGGCTACACCTTC
CASSQVAGNYGYTF
>TRBJ2-7|TRBD1|TRBV3-1/TRBV3-2|NA|14
TGTGCCAGCAGCCAGGCAGGGACAGCTTACGAGCAGTACTTC
CASSQAGTAYEQYF
>TRBJ1-3|NA|TRBV6-5|NA|15
TGTGCCAGCAGCAACGGGGGGTATTCTGGAAACACCATATATTTT
CASSNGGYSGNTIYF
>TRBJ1-5|NA|TRBV27|NA|17
TGTGCCAGCAGTTTAGGCGGGGGCAGGGCGCCAAATCAGCCCCAGCATTTT
CASSLGGGRAPNQPQHF
>TRBJ1-4|NA|TRBV7-9|NA|19
TGTGCCAGCAGCTTACTACGTGGAGGGGGTAGTAGGTATGGTGAAAAACTGTTTTTT
CASSLLRGGGSRYGEKLFF
>TRBJ1-6|NA|TRBV28|NA|17
TGTGCCAGCAGTTTAGAGGTCAGCGGAATCTATAATTCACCCCTCCACTTT
CASSLEVSGIYNSPLHF
>TRBJ1-1|TRBD1|TRBV5-1|NA|14
TGCGCCAGCAGCATAGACAGGGAGAACACTGAAGCTTTCTTT
CASSIDRENTEAFF
>TRBJ1-1|TRBD1|TRBV2|NA|12
TGTGCCAGCATACCAGGGGGAGGTGAAGCTTTCTTT
CASIPGGGEAFF
>TRBJ2-2|TRBD2|TRBV7-3|NA|18
TGTGCCAGCAGCCGCGGGACTAGCGGGGGAATCGGTACCGGGGAGCTGTTTTTT
CASSRGTSGGIGTGELFF
>TRBJ1-3|TRBD1|TRBV5-5|few|17
TGTGCCAGCAGCATAAGGGGACAGGGCGGGTCTGGAAACACCATATATTTT
CASSIRGQGGSGNTIYF
>TRBJ1-5|NA|TRBV30|NA|14
TGTGCCTGGAGTGTGAAGGGCCGGGGTCAGCCCCAGCATTTT
CAWSVKGRGQPQHF
>TRBJ1-3|NA|TRBV11-2|NA|14
TGTGCCAGCAGCCCAGGGCAGTTCGGAAACACCATATATTTT
CASSPGQFGNTIYF
>TRBJ2-7|TRBD1|TRBV5-1|NA|13
TGCGCCAGCAGCCCAGGGGGCGGCTACGAGCAGTACTTC
CASSPGGGYEQYF
>TRBJ2-7|NA|TRBV5-6|NA|13
TGTGCCAGCAGCTTTTCGACCTCCTACGAGCAGTACTTC
CASSFSTSYEQYF